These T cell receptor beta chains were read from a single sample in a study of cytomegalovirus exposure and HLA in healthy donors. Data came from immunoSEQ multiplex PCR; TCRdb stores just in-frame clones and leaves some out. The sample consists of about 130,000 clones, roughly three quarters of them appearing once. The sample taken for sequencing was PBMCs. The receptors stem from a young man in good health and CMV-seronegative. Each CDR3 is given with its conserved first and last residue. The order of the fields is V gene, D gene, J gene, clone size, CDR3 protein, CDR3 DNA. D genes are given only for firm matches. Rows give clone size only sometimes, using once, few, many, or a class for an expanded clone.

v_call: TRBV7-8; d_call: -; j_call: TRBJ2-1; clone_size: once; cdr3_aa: CASSLLVIVNEQFF; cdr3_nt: TGTGCCAGCAGCCTCCTAGTTATAGTCAATGAGCAGTTCTTC
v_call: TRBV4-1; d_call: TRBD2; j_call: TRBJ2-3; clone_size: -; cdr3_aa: CASSQGGFLSGSTDTQYF; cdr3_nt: TGCGCCAGCAGCCAGGGGGGATTTCTTAGCGGGAGCACAGATACGCAGTATTTT
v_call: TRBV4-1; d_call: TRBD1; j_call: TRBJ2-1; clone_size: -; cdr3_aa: CASSQVLQGGGDEQFF; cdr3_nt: TGCGCCAGCAGCCAAGTTCTACAGGGGGGAGGCGATGAGCAGTTCTTC
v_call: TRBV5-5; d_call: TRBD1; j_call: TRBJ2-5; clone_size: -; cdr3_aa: CASSLQPGTGEETQYF; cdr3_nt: TGTGCCAGCAGCTTACAACCCGGGACAGGGGAAGAGACCCAGTACTTC
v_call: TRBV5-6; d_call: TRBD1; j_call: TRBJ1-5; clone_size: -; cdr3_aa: CASSLTDRTADQPQHF; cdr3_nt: TGTGCCAGCAGCTTAACGGACAGGACGGCAGATCAGCCCCAGCATTTT
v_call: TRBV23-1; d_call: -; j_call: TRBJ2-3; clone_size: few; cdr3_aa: CATPAQRVNPTDTQYF; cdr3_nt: TGCGCCACCCCGGCTCAGAGGGTTAACCCCACAGATACGCAGTATTTT
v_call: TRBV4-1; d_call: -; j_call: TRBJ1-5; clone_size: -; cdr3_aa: CASSQEFANGNQPQHF; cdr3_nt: TGCGCCAGCAGCCAAGAATTCGCGAACGGGAATCAGCCCCAGCATTTT
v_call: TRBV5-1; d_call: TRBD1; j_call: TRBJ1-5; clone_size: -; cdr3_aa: CASSAWTGFNQPQHF; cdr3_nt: TGCGCCAGCAGCGCCTGGACAGGTTTTAATCAGCCCCAGCATTTT
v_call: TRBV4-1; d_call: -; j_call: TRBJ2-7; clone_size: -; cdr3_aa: CASSQDHSYEQYF; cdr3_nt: TGCGCCAGCAGCCAAGATCACAGCTACGAGCAGTACTTC
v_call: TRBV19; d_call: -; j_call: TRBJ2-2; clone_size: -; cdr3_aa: CASTPFADTGELFF; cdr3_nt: TGTGCCAGTACTCCGTTCGCGGACACCGGGGAGCTGTTTTTT